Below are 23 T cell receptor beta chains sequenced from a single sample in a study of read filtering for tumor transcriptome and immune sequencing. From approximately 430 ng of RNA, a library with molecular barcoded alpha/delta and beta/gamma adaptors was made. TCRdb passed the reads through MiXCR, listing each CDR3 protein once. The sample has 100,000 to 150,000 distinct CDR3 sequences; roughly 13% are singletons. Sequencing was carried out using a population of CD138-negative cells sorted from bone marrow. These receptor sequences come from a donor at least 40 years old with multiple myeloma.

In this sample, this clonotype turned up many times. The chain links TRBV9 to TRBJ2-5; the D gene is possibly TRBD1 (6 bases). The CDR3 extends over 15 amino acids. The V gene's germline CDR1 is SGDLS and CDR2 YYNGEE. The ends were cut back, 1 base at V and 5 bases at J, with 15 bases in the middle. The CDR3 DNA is TGTGCCAGCAGCGTATCGCCAGGGGCAGAGGAGACCCAGTACTTC. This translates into CASSVSPGAEETQYF. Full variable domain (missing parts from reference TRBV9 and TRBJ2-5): DSGVTQTPKHLITATGQRVTLRCSPRSGDLSVYWYQQSLDQGLQFLIQYYNGEERAKGNILERFSAQQFPDLHSELNLSSLELGDSALYFCASSVSPGAEETQYFGPGTRLLVL.

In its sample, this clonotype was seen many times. Written as DNA, the CDR3 is TGTGCCAGCAGTGAAGCGACAGGGAGCTCCTACGAGCAGTACTTC. Protein sequence: CASSEATGSSYEQYF. This rearrangement joins TRBV2 to TRBJ2-7; 7 bases agree with TRBD1. The CDR3 loop spans 15 amino acids. V shed 0 bases, J shed 0 bases, and the junction held 2 bases outside the gene matches. Germline lookup yields CDR1 SNHLY and CDR2 FYNNEI.

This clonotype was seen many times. CDR3 in DNA: TGTGCCAGCAGCTTTCTTGTCGGGGAGCAGTTCTTC. This encodes CASSFLVGEQFF. The chain employs TRBV7-3 and TRBJ2-1; D uncertain. V lost 3 bases and J lost 10, with 10 bases in between. In germline, CDR1 is SGHTA, CDR2 FQGTGA. This CDR3 has 12 amino acids.

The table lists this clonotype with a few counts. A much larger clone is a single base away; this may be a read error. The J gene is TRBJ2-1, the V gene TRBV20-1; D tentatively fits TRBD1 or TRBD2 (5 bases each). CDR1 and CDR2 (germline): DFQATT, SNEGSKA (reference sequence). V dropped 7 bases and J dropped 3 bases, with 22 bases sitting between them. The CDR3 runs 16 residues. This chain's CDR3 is CSVSPIGARNYNEQFF. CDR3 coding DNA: TGCAGTGTTTCTCCTATCGGGGCCCGGAACTACAATGAGCAGTTCTTC.

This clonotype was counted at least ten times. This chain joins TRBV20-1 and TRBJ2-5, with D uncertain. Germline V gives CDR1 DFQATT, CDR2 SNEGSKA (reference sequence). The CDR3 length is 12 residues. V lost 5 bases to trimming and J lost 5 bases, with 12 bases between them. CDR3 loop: CSAQPLRETQYF. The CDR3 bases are TGCAGTGCTCAACCTTTGCGGGAGACCCAGTACTTC.

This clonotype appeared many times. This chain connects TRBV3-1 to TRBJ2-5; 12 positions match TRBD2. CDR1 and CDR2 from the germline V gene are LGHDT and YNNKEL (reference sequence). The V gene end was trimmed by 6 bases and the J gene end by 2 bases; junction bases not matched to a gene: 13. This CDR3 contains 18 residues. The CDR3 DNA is TGTGCCAGCAGTCCTAAATGGGGGACTAGCGGGTATCAAGAGACCCAGTACTTC. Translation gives CASSPKWGTSGYQETQYF.

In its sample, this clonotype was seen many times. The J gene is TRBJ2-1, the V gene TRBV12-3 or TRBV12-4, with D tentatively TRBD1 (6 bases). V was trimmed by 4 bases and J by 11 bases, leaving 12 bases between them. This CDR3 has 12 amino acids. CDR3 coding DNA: TGTGCCAGCAGTTCCCGGACAGCAAAGCAGTTCTTC. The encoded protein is CASSSRTAKQFF.

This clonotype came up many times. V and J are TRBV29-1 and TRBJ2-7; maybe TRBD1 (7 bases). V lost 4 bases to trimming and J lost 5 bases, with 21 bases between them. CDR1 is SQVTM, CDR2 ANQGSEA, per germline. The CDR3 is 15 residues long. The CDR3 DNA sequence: TGCAGCGTTGGGACATCGCGGAGGGGGCTCCACGAGCAGTACTTC. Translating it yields CSVGTSRRGLHEQYF.

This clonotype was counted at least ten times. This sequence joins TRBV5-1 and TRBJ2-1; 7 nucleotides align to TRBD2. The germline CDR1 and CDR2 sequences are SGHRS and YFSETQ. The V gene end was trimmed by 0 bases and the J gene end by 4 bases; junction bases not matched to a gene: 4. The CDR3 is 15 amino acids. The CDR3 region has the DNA TGCGCCAGCAGCTTGGGGACTAGTGCTTACAATGAGCAGTTCTTC. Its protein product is CASSLGTSAYNEQFF.

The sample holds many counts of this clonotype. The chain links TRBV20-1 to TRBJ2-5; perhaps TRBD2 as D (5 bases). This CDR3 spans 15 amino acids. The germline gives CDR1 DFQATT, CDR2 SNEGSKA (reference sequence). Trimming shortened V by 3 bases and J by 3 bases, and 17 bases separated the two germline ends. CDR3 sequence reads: CSARGPRDLKETQYF. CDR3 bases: TGCAGTGCTAGGGGTCCTCGGGATTTGAAAGAGACCCAGTACTTC.

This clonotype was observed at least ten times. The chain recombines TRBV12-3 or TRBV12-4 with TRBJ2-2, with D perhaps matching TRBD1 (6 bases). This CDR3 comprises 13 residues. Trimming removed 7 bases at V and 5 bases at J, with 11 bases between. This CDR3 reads CASTPGQTGELFF. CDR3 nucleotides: TGTGCCAGCACCCCGGGACAAACCGGGGAGCTGTTTTTT.

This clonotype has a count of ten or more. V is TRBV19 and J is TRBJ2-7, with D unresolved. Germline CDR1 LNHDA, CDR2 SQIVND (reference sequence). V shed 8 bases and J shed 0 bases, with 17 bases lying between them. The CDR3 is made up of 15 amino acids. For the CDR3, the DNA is TGTGCCAGTCTGCCCCGGGCAGGAAGCTCCTACGAGCAGTACTTC. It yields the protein CASLPRAGSSYEQYF.

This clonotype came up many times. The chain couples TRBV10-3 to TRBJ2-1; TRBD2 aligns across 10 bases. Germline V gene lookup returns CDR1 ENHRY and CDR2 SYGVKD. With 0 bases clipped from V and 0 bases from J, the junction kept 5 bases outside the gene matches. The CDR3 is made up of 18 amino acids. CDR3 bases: TGTGCCATCAGTGAGTCTAAACTAGCGGGGAGCTCCTACAATGAGCAGTTCTTC. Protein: CAISESKLAGSSYNEQFF.

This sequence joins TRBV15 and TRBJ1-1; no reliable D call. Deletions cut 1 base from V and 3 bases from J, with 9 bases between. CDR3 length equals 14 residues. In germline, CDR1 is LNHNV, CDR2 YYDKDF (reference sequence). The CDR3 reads CATSRVRPDTEAFF. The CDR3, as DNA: TGTGCCACCAGCAGAGTACGGCCGGACACTGAAGCTTTCTTT.

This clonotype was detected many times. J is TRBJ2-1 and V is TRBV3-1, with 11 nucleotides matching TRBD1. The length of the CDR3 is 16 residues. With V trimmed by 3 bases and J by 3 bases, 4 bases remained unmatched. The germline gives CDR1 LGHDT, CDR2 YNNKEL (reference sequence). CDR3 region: CASSQGDRGGYNEQFF. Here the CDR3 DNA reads TGTGCCAGCAGCCAGGGGGACAGGGGGGGCTACAATGAGCAGTTCTTC.

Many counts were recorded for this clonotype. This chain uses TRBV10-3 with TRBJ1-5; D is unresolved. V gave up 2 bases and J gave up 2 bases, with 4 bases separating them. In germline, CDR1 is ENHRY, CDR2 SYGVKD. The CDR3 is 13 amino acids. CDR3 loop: CAISEVGNQPQHF. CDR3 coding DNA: TGTGCCATCAGTGAGGTCGGCAATCAGCCCCAGCATTTT.

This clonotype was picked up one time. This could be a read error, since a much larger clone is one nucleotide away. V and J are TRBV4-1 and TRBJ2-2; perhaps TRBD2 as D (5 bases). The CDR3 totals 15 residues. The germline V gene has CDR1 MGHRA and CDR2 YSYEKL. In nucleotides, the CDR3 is TGCGCCAGCAGCCCCAACCGGGCTCTGGCCGGGGAGCCGTTTTTT. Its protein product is CASSPNRALAGEPFF.

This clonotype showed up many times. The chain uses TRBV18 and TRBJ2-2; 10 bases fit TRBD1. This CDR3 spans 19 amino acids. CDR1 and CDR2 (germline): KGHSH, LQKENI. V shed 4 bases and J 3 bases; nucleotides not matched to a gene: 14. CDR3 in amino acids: CASSLSMVSGTGDTGELFF. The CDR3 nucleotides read TGTGCCAGCTCACTGAGTATGGTATCCGGGACAGGGGACACCGGGGAGCTGTTTTTT.

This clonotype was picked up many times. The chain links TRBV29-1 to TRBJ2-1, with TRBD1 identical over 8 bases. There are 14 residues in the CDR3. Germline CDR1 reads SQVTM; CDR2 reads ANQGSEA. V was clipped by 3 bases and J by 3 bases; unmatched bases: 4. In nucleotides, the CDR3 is TGCAGCGTTGACAGAGGACAGGGCTACAATGAGCAGTTCTTC. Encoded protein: CSVDRGQGYNEQFF.

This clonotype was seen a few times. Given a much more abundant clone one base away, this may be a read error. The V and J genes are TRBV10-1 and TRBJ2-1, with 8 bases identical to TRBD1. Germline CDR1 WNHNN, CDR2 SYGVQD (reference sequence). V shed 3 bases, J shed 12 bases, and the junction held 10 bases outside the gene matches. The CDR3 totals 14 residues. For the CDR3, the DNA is TGCGCCAGCAGTGATGAATGGGACAGGAGAGGGCAGTTCTTC. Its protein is CASSDEWDRRGQFF.

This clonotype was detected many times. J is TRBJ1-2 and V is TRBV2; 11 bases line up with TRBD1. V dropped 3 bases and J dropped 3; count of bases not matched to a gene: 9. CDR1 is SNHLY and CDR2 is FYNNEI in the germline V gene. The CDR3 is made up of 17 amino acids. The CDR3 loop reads CASSDSRTGGGYYGYTF. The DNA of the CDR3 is TGTGCCAGCAGTGATTCCAGGACAGGGGGCGGATACTATGGCTACACCTTC.

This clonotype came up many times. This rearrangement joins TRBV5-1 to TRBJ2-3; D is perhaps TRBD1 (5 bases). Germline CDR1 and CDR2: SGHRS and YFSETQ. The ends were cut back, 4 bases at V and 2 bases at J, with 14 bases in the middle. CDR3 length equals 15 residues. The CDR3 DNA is TGCGCCAGCAGCGGACAAAGACAGAACACAGATACGCAGTATTTT. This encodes CASSGQRQNTDTQYF.

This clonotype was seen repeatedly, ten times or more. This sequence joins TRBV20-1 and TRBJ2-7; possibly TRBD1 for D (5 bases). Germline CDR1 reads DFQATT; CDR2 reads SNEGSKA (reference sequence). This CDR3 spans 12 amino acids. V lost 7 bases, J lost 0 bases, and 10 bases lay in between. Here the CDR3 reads CSVQQDSYEQYF. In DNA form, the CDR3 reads TGCAGTGTCCAACAGGACTCCTACGAGCAGTACTTC.